Given below is one TCR beta chain in context. CDR1 MRHNA and CDR2 SNTAGT come from the germline V gene. The CDR3 totals 13 residues. Trimming removed 5 bases at V and 5 bases at J, with 12 bases between. This sample is drawn from a study of blood T cell repertoires in COVID-19. Produced via immunoSEQ multiplex PCR; TCRdb's table is partial and in-frame only. The data show approximately 220,000 clones, approximately 80% seen once. The sample consisted of PBMCs or T cells enriched from blood (not recorded which). This receptor was obtained from a middle-aged woman with acute COVID-19. The chain combines TRBV6-4 with TRBJ1-1; possibly TRBD1 for D (6 bases). In DNA, the CDR3 is TGTGCCAGCAGTCTTGGCAGGGGAACTGAAGCTTTCTTT. This encodes CASSLGRGTEAFF.